The rows below give T cell receptor beta chains drawn from one sample of a study of CD8 T cells in Susac syndrome. One entry per CDR3 protein results from TCRdb running MiXCR on the immunoSEQ multiplex PCR reads. Seen here are 150,000 to 200,000 distinct CDR3 sequences, 85% to 95% observed once, and the top ten hold 0.1%. Specimen: CD4+ T cells from PBMCs. These receptors were collected from a human donor in good health. The CDR3 runs from the conserved cysteine through the conserved F or W. Each record gives: J gene, V gene, CDR3 protein.

J gene: TRBJ1-1; V gene: TRBV5-6; CDR3 protein: CASSLAGQGVWNTEAFF
J gene: TRBJ1-4; V gene: TRBV19; CDR3 protein: CASTSYPQGLHEKLFF
J gene: TRBJ1-2; V gene: TRBV29-1; CDR3 protein: CSVVPRDRAYGYTF
J gene: TRBJ1-1; V gene: TRBV7-9; CDR3 protein: CASNLWVGTGGTEAFF
J gene: TRBJ1-1; V gene: TRBV29-1; CDR3 protein: CSPTEQGAGTEAFF
J gene: TRBJ1-4; V gene: TRBV5-1; CDR3 protein: CASSRVGDSNEKLFF
J gene: TRBJ2-2; V gene: TRBV28; CDR3 protein: CASNRFTGELFF
J gene: TRBJ1-1; V gene: TRBV7-9; CDR3 protein: CASSWGHKNTEAFF
J gene: TRBJ1-2; V gene: TRBV18; CDR3 protein: CASSPGQGYGYTF
J gene: TRBJ1-2; V gene: TRBV4-3; CDR3 protein: CASSPDVGRSPNYGYTF
J gene: TRBJ2-5; V gene: TRBV3-1; CDR3 protein: CASSQDASGLATQYF
J gene: TRBJ2-7; V gene: TRBV5-8; CDR3 protein: CASRPPHLSSYEQYF
J gene: TRBJ1-5; V gene: TRBV7-9; CDR3 protein: CASSAQGNQPQHF
J gene: TRBJ2-1; V gene: TRBV29-1; CDR3 protein: CSVEGQGAYNEQFF
J gene: TRBJ1-4; V gene: TRBV29-1; CDR3 protein: CSVLTVSNEKLFF
J gene: TRBJ1-5; V gene: TRBV7-8; CDR3 protein: CASSLGIQPQHF
J gene: TRBJ2-2; V gene: TRBV30; CDR3 protein: CAWKPRITGELFF
J gene: TRBJ1-6; V gene: TRBV20-1; CDR3 protein: CSALSGPNSPLHF
J gene: TRBJ2-3; V gene: TRBV7-8; CDR3 protein: CASSLEVTPDTQYF
J gene: TRBJ1-2; V gene: TRBV7-2; CDR3 protein: CASSSPGQRNGYTF
J gene: TRBJ1-6; V gene: TRBV2; CDR3 protein: CASTEQGIYNSPLHF
J gene: TRBJ1-1; V gene: TRBV29-1; CDR3 protein: CSVVGGWKAFF
J gene: TRBJ1-2; V gene: TRBV6-2/TRBV6-3; CDR3 protein: CASTDDGPSRGYTF
J gene: TRBJ1-6; V gene: TRBV6-1; CDR3 protein: CASSEGQKAPLHF
J gene: TRBJ2-2; V gene: TRBV5-4; CDR3 protein: CASSPGQALNTGELFF
J gene: TRBJ2-1; V gene: TRBV28; CDR3 protein: CASTLGGLAGGNNEQFF
J gene: TRBJ1-4; V gene: TRBV7-9; CDR3 protein: CASSSPPTGSNEKLFF
J gene: TRBJ2-7; V gene: TRBV7-8; CDR3 protein: CASSPPRGQRYF
J gene: TRBJ2-2; V gene: TRBV19; CDR3 protein: CASIQGLNTGELFF
J gene: TRBJ1-5; V gene: TRBV29-1; CDR3 protein: CSVAGTGGQPQHF
J gene: TRBJ2-5; V gene: TRBV19; CDR3 protein: CASKEGGETQYF
J gene: TRBJ2-7; V gene: TRBV9; CDR3 protein: CASSVGPGAYEQYF
J gene: TRBJ2-2; V gene: TRBV18; CDR3 protein: CASSYTGGKTGELFF
J gene: TRBJ1-1; V gene: TRBV29-1; CDR3 protein: CSVEGANTEAFF
J gene: TRBJ1-5; V gene: TRBV6-2/TRBV6-3; CDR3 protein: CASSPQGRGNSPPQHF
J gene: TRBJ1-4; V gene: TRBV6-6; CDR3 protein: CASSWATGPTNEKLFF
J gene: TRBJ1-1; V gene: TRBV3-1; CDR3 protein: CASSQSIGNTEAFF
J gene: TRBJ1-1; V gene: TRBV29-1; CDR3 protein: CSVSSGGGTEAFF
J gene: TRBJ2-1; V gene: TRBV6-5; CDR3 protein: CASSYSGGGSNEQFF
J gene: TRBJ1-2; V gene: TRBV4-1; CDR3 protein: CASSQPVGQNYGYTF
J gene: TRBJ1-6; V gene: TRBV5-6; CDR3 protein: CASSLRSNSPLHF
J gene: TRBJ2-3; V gene: TRBV3-1; CDR3 protein: CASSQETDTQYF
J gene: TRBJ1-1; V gene: TRBV29-1; CDR3 protein: CSVGQAPGTEAFF
J gene: TRBJ2-2; V gene: TRBV7-2; CDR3 protein: CASSHNKRNTGELFF
J gene: TRBJ2-5; V gene: TRBV6-2/TRBV6-3; CDR3 protein: CASSFRLAQETQYF
J gene: TRBJ2-6; V gene: TRBV4-3; CDR3 protein: CASSQEGAGANVLTF
J gene: TRBJ2-3; V gene: TRBV20-1; CDR3 protein: CSAEGLDTDTQYF
J gene: TRBJ1-3; V gene: TRBV6-2/TRBV6-3; CDR3 protein: CASSYRTGASGNTIYF
J gene: TRBJ2-7; V gene: TRBV18; CDR3 protein: CASSPRQGIDEQYF
J gene: TRBJ2-1; V gene: TRBV5-1; CDR3 protein: CASSQGLSLNEQFF
J gene: TRBJ2-5; V gene: TRBV2; CDR3 protein: CASTTQPQETQYF
J gene: TRBJ1-5; V gene: TRBV19; CDR3 protein: CASTLGRGSNQPQHF
J gene: TRBJ2-1; V gene: TRBV7-2; CDR3 protein: CASSFTSGSNEQFF
J gene: TRBJ1-2; V gene: TRBV3-1; CDR3 protein: CASSQGAEGYTF
J gene: TRBJ2-4; V gene: TRBV6-4; CDR3 protein: CASRQGDNIQYF
J gene: TRBJ2-7; V gene: TRBV3-1; CDR3 protein: CASSSGTSGSYEQYF
J gene: TRBJ2-4; V gene: TRBV28; CDR3 protein: CASSLPGQGAYIQYF